One and the same sample provided the 23 T cell receptor beta chains below, sequenced in a study of Ad26.COV2.S vaccination and SARS-CoV-2 variants. This sample's treatment: approximately 18 received Ad26.COV2.S at low or high dose, single or two shots; 5 received placebo; per-sample allocation not given. Sampling happened 63 days after the first vaccine or placebo injection. Clones were read by immunoSEQ multiplex PCR, and TCRdb kept only the in-frame ones, dropping some. The sample consists of fewer than 400,000 clones, 80% to 90% of them appearing once. The sequences come from peripheral blood, collected in a trial of Ad26.COV2.S vaccine versus placebo. Source of these receptors: a person between 18 and 65 years old who received the Ad26.COV2.S COVID-19 vaccine or a placebo.

This clone turned up a few times. The genes are TRBV18 and TRBJ2-5; no clear D. From germline, CDR1 is KGHSH and CDR2 LQKENI. The CDR3 has 14 residues. With 1 base removed from V and 1 base from J, the gap between germline ends came to 7 bases. The CDR3 sequence is CASSPRLSQETQYF. The CDR3 DNA reads as TGTGCCAGCTCACCACGGTTATCCCAAGAGACCCAGTACTTC.

The chain recombines TRBV5-1 with TRBJ2-3; 10 nucleotides align to TRBD2. Germline V gene sequence: CDR1 SGHRS, CDR2 YFSETQ. V dropped 0 bases and J dropped 2; count of bases not matched to a gene: 3. The CDR3 length is 16 residues. The CDR3 protein is CASSLGSGGLTDTQYF. The CDR3 coding sequence is TGCGCCAGCAGCTTGGGTAGCGGGGGGCTCACAGATACGCAGTATTTT.

The chain has TRBV6-5 and TRBJ2-3, with D tentatively TRBD2 (7 bases). CDR3 length: 14 amino acids. The V end lost 8 bases, the J end lost 2 bases, and 14 bases lay between the germline ends. In germline, CDR1 is MNHEY, CDR2 SVGAGI. The CDR3 nucleotides read TGTGCCAGCGAGAGGGGGGGGAACACAGATACGCAGTATTTT. Translated, it gives CASERGGNTDTQYF.

The CDR3 bases are TGTGCCAGCAGCTTGGGTTCGGCACATGGTACGCAGTATTTT. This gives the protein CASSLGSAHGTQYF. This chain links TRBV11-3 with TRBJ2-3; D call uncertain. The CDR3 has 14 residues. The germline gives CDR1 SGHNT, CDR2 YENEEA. Trimming took 3 bases from V and 8 from J, leaving 15 bases between them.

This chain uses TRBV3-1 (or the pseudogene TRBV3-2) with TRBJ2-4, with D unresolved. V lost 1 base and J lost 0, with 7 bases in between. The CDR3 contains 15 residues. The germline CDR1 and CDR2 sequences are LGHDT and YNNKEL (reference sequence). The CDR3 spells CASSQGDAAKNIQYF. The CDR3 DNA reads as TGTGCCAGCAGCCAAGGAGATGCAGCCAAAAACATTCAGTACTTC.

In its sample, this clone was seen once. The rearrangement uses TRBV2 and TRBJ1-1; no clear D gene. V was pared by 7 bases and J by 1 base, with 4 bases between. This CDR3 is built from 11 residues. Germline values: CDR1 SNHLY, CDR2 FYNNEI. CDR3 in amino acids: CASTRNTEAFF. The CDR3 DNA follows: TGTGCCAGCACGAGGAACACTGAAGCTTTCTTT.

This clone has a single count. The chain joins TRBV27 to TRBJ1-6; 10 positions match TRBD1. J lost 10 bases, V lost 6 bases, and 9 bases had no gene match. Germline V gene lookup returns CDR1 MNHEY and CDR2 SMNVEV (reference sequence). CDR3 length: 15 residues. This CDR3 is CASRSTGTGASPLHF. The DNA for the CDR3 is TGTGCCAGCAGAAGTACCGGGACAGGGGCCTCACCCCTCCACTTT.

This clone is a singleton in its sample. The J gene is TRBJ1-2, the V gene TRBV3-1 (or the pseudogene TRBV3-2); 9 bases align to TRBD1. J was trimmed by 6 bases and V by 3 bases; bases with no gene match: 8. This CDR3 is 15 amino acids long. CDR1 is LGHDT and CDR2 is YNNKEL in the germline V gene (reference sequence). CDR3 bases: TGTGCCAGCAGCCACGAGGGGGGGACAGGGAATGGCTACACCTTC. It yields the protein CASSHEGGTGNGYTF.

This chain joins TRBV4-1 and TRBJ2-1; D may be TRBD2 (5 bases). The CDR3 spans 15 residues. The germline V gene encodes CDR1 MGHRA and CDR2 YSYEKL. V lost 4 bases and J lost 4, with 14 bases in between. The chain's CDR3 is CASSPLTRRYNEQFF. The CDR3 coding sequence is TGCGCCAGCAGCCCGCTAACTAGACGGTACAATGAGCAGTTCTTC.

The count of this clone is one. This chain connects TRBV5-6 to TRBJ2-7; TRBD2 might be the D (6 bases). CDR1 is SGHDT, CDR2 YYEEEE, per germline. Trimming stripped 1 base from V and 4 bases from J, with 15 bases between. This CDR3 has 15 residues. Here the CDR3 reads CASSLLLGGVYEQYF. The CDR3 bases are TGTGCCAGCAGCTTGTTGTTGGGGGGTGTGTACGAGCAGTACTTC.

The chain recombines TRBV5-1 with TRBJ2-6, with TRBD1 as a possible D gene (5 bases). The CDR3 runs to 16 residues. V was pared by 2 bases and J by 0 bases, with 9 bases between. The germline V gene encodes CDR1 SGHRS and CDR2 YFSETQ. CDR3 protein: CASSFRQPSGANVLTF. CDR3 DNA sequence: TGCGCCAGCAGCTTTCGACAGCCCTCTGGGGCCAACGTCCTGACTTTC.

This clone turned up a few times. The rearrangement uses TRBV19 and TRBJ1-6; no clear D gene. Germline lookup yields CDR1 LNHDA and CDR2 SQIVND (reference sequence). The CDR3 sequence is 15 residues long. Trimming took off 4 bases at V and 7 bases at J, with 14 bases between the two ends. In DNA form, the CDR3 reads TGTGCCAGTAGTACCGCCGGCGGGTCCAATTCACCCCTCCACTTT. It encodes CASSTAGGSNSPLHF.

For this clone: The junction shows a germline mismatch at one end, possibly a read error. The V gene is TRBV28, the J gene TRBJ1-3; D gene unclear. Germline V gene lookup returns CDR1 MDHEN and CDR2 SYDVKM. CDR3 size: 14 residues. The CDR3 region has the DNA TGTGCCAGCAGCAAGTCCCCTTCTGAAAACACCATATATTTT. It yields the protein CASSKSPSENTIYF.

The chain carries TRBV6-2 or TRBV6-3 and TRBJ1-1, with a weak D call TRBD1 (6 bases). The germline CDR1 and CDR2 sequences are MNHEY and SVGEGT. This CDR3 is 14 amino acids long. Trimming removed 2 bases at V and 1 base at J, with 8 bases between. CDR3 in amino acids: CASSYDRRNTEAFF. The CDR3 DNA reads TGTGCCAGCAGTTACGACAGGAGGAACACTGAAGCTTTCTTT.

This chain uses TRBV3-1 (or the pseudogene TRBV3-2) with TRBJ2-5; D gene unclear. The V and J ends lost 3 bases and 4 bases respectively, with 3 bases between them. Germline CDR1 LGHDT, CDR2 YNNKEL (reference sequence). This CDR3 region has 11 residues. In DNA, the CDR3 is TGTGCCAGCAGCCATTCAGAGACCCAGTACTTC. This translates into CASSHSETQYF.

The V call is TRBV18, the J call TRBJ2-5; the D gene is possibly TRBD2 (6 bases). The CDR3 is 15 residues long. The germline V gene has CDR1 KGHSH and CDR2 LQKENI. Trimming pared 2 bases from V and 5 bases from J, leaving 15 bases between. The chain's CDR3 is CASSPESGPPETQYF. The CDR3 DNA sequence: TGTGCCAGCTCACCAGAGAGCGGGCCACCCGAGACCCAGTACTTC.

This chain connects TRBV29-1 to TRBJ1-2, with TRBD1 matching 7 bases. Germline V lookup: CDR1 SQVTM, CDR2 ANQGSEA. The CDR3 extends over 14 amino acids. Unmatched junction bases numbered 10, after V lost 7 bases and J lost 2 bases. CDR3 residues: CSGPTGKPNYGYTF. CDR3 sequence (DNA): TGCAGCGGCCCGACAGGGAAGCCAAACTATGGCTACACCTTC.

This clone was seen a handful of times. The chain combines TRBV19 with TRBJ1-5; the D gene is possibly TRBD1 (6 bases). The CDR3 is made up of 16 amino acids. The germline gives CDR1 LNHDA, CDR2 SQIVND (reference sequence). V lost 7 bases and J 1 base, leaving 17 bases between the germline ends. The CDR3 region has the DNA TGTGCCAGTAAGGGGGGGGCAGGCTGGAGCAATCAGCCCCAGCATTTT. It yields the protein CASKGGAGWSNQPQHF.

The chain recombines TRBV28 with TRBJ1-6; possible D gene TRBD1, 6 bases. Germline lookup yields CDR1 MDHEN and CDR2 SYDVKM. This CDR3 region has 14 residues. V shed 5 bases and J shed 7 bases, with 12 bases lying between them. This chain's CDR3 is CASSSHTGNSPLHF. CDR3 DNA: TGTGCCAGCAGTAGCCATACAGGGAATTCACCCCTCCACTTT.

The gene calls are TRBV4-2 and TRBJ2-5; D unclear. The CDR3 contains 15 residues. The V and J ends lost 1 base and 3 bases respectively, with 12 bases between them. CDR1 is LGHNA, CDR2 YNFKEQ, per germline. The DNA of the CDR3 is TGTGCCAGCAGCCAAGTAAACAGAGGCGAAGAGACCCAGTACTTC. Encoded protein: CASSQVNRGEETQYF.

The table lists this clone with a few counts. The chain's CDR3 is CASSASGISYEQYF. CDR3 bases: TGTGCCAGCAGCGCCTCGGGGATCTCCTACGAGCAGTACTTC. The rearrangement joins TRBV2 to TRBJ2-7; D is perhaps TRBD2 (5 bases). There are 14 residues in the CDR3. The germline V gene encodes CDR1 SNHLY and CDR2 FYNNEI. Trimming cost V 6 bases and J 0 bases, with 12 bases left between them.

The rearrangement joins TRBV7-9 to TRBJ1-3, with 12 bases aligning to TRBD1. Germline loops: CDR1 SEHNR, CDR2 FQNEAQ (reference sequence). CDR3 length: 16 residues. J gave up 2 bases and V 5 bases, and 4 bases lay outside the gene matches. In nucleotides, the CDR3 is TGTGCCAGCAGCGTAGGGACAGGGGGCACTGGAAACACCATATATTTT. Translating gives CASSVGTGGTGNTIYF.

This clone was counted a few times. This chain links TRBV5-4 with TRBJ1-2, with TRBD1 matching 7 bases. Germline trimming cut 0 bases from V and 4 bases from J; bases unmatched to any gene: 6. Germline V gene data show CDR1 as SGHNT and CDR2 as YYREEE (reference sequence). This CDR3 is built from 15 residues. CDR3 loop: CASSLDSGGLYGYTF. In nucleotides, the CDR3 is TGTGCCAGCAGCTTGGACTCAGGGGGACTCTATGGCTACACCTTC.